The 14 T cell receptor beta chains below all came from one sample that was sequenced in a study of shared clonotypes between healthy human individuals. Naive CD8 cells were CD45RO-negative, positively selected for CCR7, excluding terminally differentiated effector memory CD45RA+ cells. The protocol was immunoSEQ multiplex PCR, while the TCRdb copy is restricted to in-frame clones and leaves out a portion. The data show roughly 2 million clones, with approximately 94% seen just once and roughly 1% held by the top ten. Sequencing used naive CD8+ T cells sorted from blood. These receptors were taken from a man between 18 and 35 years old in good health.

The count of this clone is one. The rearrangement links TRBV2 to TRBJ1-4; perhaps TRBD1 as D (5 bases). The germline V and J ends were trimmed by 11 bases and 6 bases, with 16 bases remaining between them. CDR3 size: 13 residues. Germline CDR1 and CDR2: SNHLY and FYNNEI. CDR3 region: CAAAPGLDEKLFF. CDR3 DNA: TGTGCCGCGGCCCCAGGGTTGGATGAAAAACTGTTTTTT.

This clone occurred once. This rearrangement joins TRBV18 to TRBJ2-5; 10 nucleotides agree with TRBD2. The CDR3 contains 15 residues. Trimming at V came to 3 bases and at J to 2 bases, leaving 3 bases not matched to a gene. The germline CDR1 and CDR2 sequences are KGHSH and LQKENI. The CDR3 loop reads CASSPGTSAQETQYF. DNA for the CDR3: TGTGCCAGCTCACCGGGGACTAGCGCTCAAGAGACCCAGTACTTC.

The chain recombines TRBV19 with TRBJ2-3, with D uncertain. This CDR3 contains 15 residues. With 3 bases removed from V and 0 bases from J, the gap between germline ends came to 10 bases. The germline V gene encodes CDR1 LNHDA and CDR2 SQIVND (reference sequence). For the CDR3, the DNA is TGTGCCAGTAGTATCCACACGGGTAGCACAGATACGCAGTATTTT. Encoded protein: CASSIHTGSTDTQYF.

The V call is TRBV4-1, the J call TRBJ2-7; D is unclear. V shed 1 base and J shed 3 bases, with 7 bases lying between them. The CDR3 sequence is 13 residues long. From germline, CDR1 is MGHRA and CDR2 YSYEKL. The CDR3 DNA reads TGCGCCAGCAGCCAAGTTTCCAACTACGAGCAGTACTTC. Encoded protein: CASSQVSNYEQYF.

The V and J genes are TRBV7-9 and TRBJ2-7; TRBD1 agrees at 7 bases. V shed 5 bases and J 4 bases; nucleotides not matched to a gene: 17. The CDR3 runs 17 residues. The germline V gene encodes CDR1 SEHNR and CDR2 FQNEAQ (reference sequence). For the CDR3, the DNA is TGTGCCAGCAGCCCCACGACCTCTGACAGGGCATGGTACGAGCAGTACTTC. Its protein product is CASSPTTSDRAWYEQYF.

The chain combines TRBV27 with TRBJ2-3, with D uncertain. This CDR3 has 15 amino acids. Per the germline V gene, CDR1 is MNHEY and CDR2 is SMNVEV (reference sequence). The ends were cut back, 2 bases at V and 0 bases at J, with 9 bases in the middle. The CDR3 DNA reads as TGTGCCAGCAGTTTAAGGTTACCTAGCACAGATACGCAGTATTTT. It is translated as CASSLRLPSTDTQYF.

Notes on this clone: Other DNA sequences in this sample translate to the same CDR3. The chain joins TRBV4-1 to TRBJ1-1, with 7 bases fitting TRBD1. CDR3 size: 14 residues. The J segment lost 0 bases and the V segment lost 3 bases, leaving 1 base of the junction unmatched. Germline V gene sequence: CDR1 MGHRA, CDR2 YSYEKL. CDR3 bases: TGCGCCAGCAGCCAGACAGGGTTGAACACTGAAGCTTTCTTT. Translation gives CASSQTGLNTEAFF.

This clone was found once. The chain joins TRBV7-8 to TRBJ2-7; no clear D gene. Germline CDR1 is SGHVS and CDR2 is FQNEAQ. The CDR3 loop spans 15 amino acids. The V end was cut by 3 bases, the J end by 1 base, with 13 bases between. In nucleotides, the CDR3 is TGTGCCAGCAGCTTGACGACCACACCGTCCTACGAGCAGTACTTC. Protein product: CASSLTTTPSYEQYF.

As concerns this clone: Other DNA sequences in this sample translate to the same CDR3. This chain uses TRBV6-5 with TRBJ2-7; TRBD2 agrees at 12 bases. The CDR3 has 14 residues. Trimming at V came to 5 bases and at J to 1 base, leaving 0 bases not matched to a gene. CDR1 MNHEY and CDR2 SVGAGI come from the germline V gene. The chain's CDR3 is CASSGLAGSYEQYF. CDR3 in DNA: TGTGCCAGCAGTGGACTAGCGGGATCCTACGAGCAGTACTTC.

The chain uses TRBV25-1 and TRBJ2-7; a possible D gene is TRBD2 (6 bases). The CDR3 length is 14 residues. Germline-derived CDR1 and CDR2 are MGHDK and SYGVNS. Trimming left V 6 bases short and J 2 bases short, with 14 bases between. CDR3 amino acids: CASSAGLSTYEQYF. The CDR3 DNA reads TGTGCCAGCAGCGCGGGACTCAGTACCTACGAGCAGTACTTC.

The chain recombines TRBV27 with TRBJ2-7; TRBD1 matches at 9 bases. CDR1 is MNHEY and CDR2 is SMNVEV in the germline V gene (reference sequence). The CDR3 runs to 16 residues. Trimming removed 2 bases from V and 5 bases from J; junction bases left unmatched: 10. The CDR3 region has the DNA TGTGCCAGCAGTTTAGTTACCGGGACAGGGTTCAACGAGCAGTACTTC. This translates into CASSLVTGTGFNEQYF.

J is TRBJ1-6 and V is TRBV7-3; possibly TRBD1 for D (5 bases). The CDR3 spans 15 residues. Trimming took off 3 bases at V and 9 bases at J, with 15 bases between the two ends. CDR1 is SGHTA and CDR2 is FQGTGA in the germline V gene. Here the CDR3 reads CASSLGVSDSSPLHF. The DNA of the CDR3 is TGTGCCAGCAGCTTGGGGGTTTCCGATTCTTCACCCCTCCACTTT.

V gene TRBV28 combines with J gene TRBJ2-1; D is tentatively TRBD1 or TRBD2 (8 bases each). Looked up from germline, CDR1 is MDHEN and CDR2 is SYDVKM. Trimming pared 5 bases from V and 1 base from J, leaving 30 bases between. The CDR3 contains 21 residues. CDR3 in amino acids: CASSTGTGLVSGGSSYNEQFF. The CDR3 nucleotides are TGTGCCAGCAGTACCGGGACAGGCCTAGTAAGCGGGGGAAGTTCCTACAATGAGCAGTTCTTC.

The chain joins TRBV9 to TRBJ1-3; unclear D gene. CDR3 size: 16 residues. Germline V gene lookup returns CDR1 SGDLS and CDR2 YYNGEE. V was pared by 0 bases and J by 0 bases, with 10 bases between. The DNA for the CDR3 is TGTGCCAGCAGCGTAGGTGTCGGCCCCTCTGGAAACACCATATATTTT. It yields the protein CASSVGVGPSGNTIYF.